This T cell receptor (beta chain) is from a study of blood T cell repertoires in COVID-19. Repertoires were generated with immunoSEQ multiplex PCR, while TCRdb's copy carries only in-frame clones and drops some. The sample lists some 150,000 clones; about 89% were seen once. The CDR3 consists of 15 residues. The germline gives CDR1 MRHNA, CDR2 SNTAGT. V was cut by 0 bases and J by 4 bases, with 10 bases left in between. The rearrangement uses TRBV6-4 and TRBJ1-3; possibly TRBD1 for D (6 bases). The sequenced sample was peripheral blood. This TCR was sampled from a man aged 50-60 years with acute or convalescent COVID-19. CDR3 amino acids: CASSDSQGLGNTIYF. The CDR3 coding sequence is TGTGCCAGCAGTGACTCGCAGGGGCTAGGAAACACCATATATTTT.